These 9 T cell receptor beta chains originate from one sample sequenced in a study of shared clonotypes between healthy human individuals. Using immunoSEQ multiplex PCR, the repertoire was profiled, and TCRdb retains in-frame clones only, with some absent. Of millions of clones listed, 90% to 95% are singletons. The source material was naive CD4+ T cells sorted from blood. Subset described: CD45RA+ positively selected. These receptors were taken from a man aged 18 to 30 in good health.

CDR3 in amino acids: CASSPGVADMNEQYF. The CDR3 nucleotides read TGTGCCAGCTCACCAGGAGTAGCGGATATGAACGAGCAGTACTTC. The V and J genes are TRBV18 and TRBJ2-7, with a tentative D call TRBD2 (6 bases). This CDR3 spans 15 amino acids. Germline V CDR1 and CDR2: KGHSH, LQKENI. V lost 2 bases and J 5 bases, leaving 16 bases between the germline ends. The full variable domain, completed using reference TRBV18 and TRBJ2-7, is NAGVMQNPRHLVRRRGQEARLRCSPMKGHSHVYWYRQLPEEGLKFMVYLQKENIIDESGMPKERFSAEFPKEGPSILRIQQVVRGDSAAYFCASSPGVADMNEQYFGPGTRLTVT.

This sequence joins TRBV28 and TRBJ2-5; 10 positions agree with TRBD2. This CDR3 has 17 amino acids. The V segment lost 2 bases and the J segment 5 bases; nucleotides outside the gene matches: 11. Germline V gives CDR1 MDHEN, CDR2 SYDVKM. CDR3 protein: CASSLMPQGSGRETQYF. CDR3 DNA: TGTGCCAGCAGTTTAATGCCCCAGGGTAGCGGGAGGGAGACCCAGTACTTC.

The rearrangement uses TRBV7-9 and TRBJ2-7; tentatively, D is TRBD2 (5 bases). V gave up 5 bases and J gave up 2 bases, with 7 bases separating them. The germline gives CDR1 SEHNR, CDR2 FQNEAQ (reference sequence). CDR3 length: 12 residues. CDR3 residues: CASSRTPYEQYF. CDR3 nucleotides: TGTGCCAGCAGCCGGACTCCCTACGAGCAGTACTTC.

The chain links TRBV30 to TRBJ2-7; TRBD1 agrees at 7 bases. This CDR3 comprises 14 residues. After removal of 2 bases from V and 5 bases from J, the junction contained 9 bases not matched to a gene. Germline CDR1 and CDR2: GTSNPN and SVGIG (reference sequence). The CDR3: CAWSRGQQKDEQYF. In nucleotides, the CDR3 is TGTGCCTGGAGTAGGGGACAGCAAAAGGACGAGCAGTACTTC.

The V call is TRBV27, the J call TRBJ2-7, with a tentative D call TRBD1 (5 bases). The V end was cut by 1 base, the J end by 11 bases, with 12 bases between. This CDR3 is 12 amino acids long. The V gene's germline CDR1 is MNHEY and CDR2 SMNVEV (reference sequence). CDR3 residues: CASSLLGQPKYF. CDR3 DNA: TGTGCCAGCAGTTTATTAGGACAACCGAAGTACTTC.

The CDR3 sequence is CASSATGVLADTQYF. For the CDR3, the DNA is TGCGCCAGCAGCGCCACAGGGGTCCTCGCAGATACGCAGTATTTT. J is TRBJ2-3 and V is TRBV5-1; 7 nucleotides line up with TRBD1. This CDR3 has 15 residues. The germline gives CDR1 SGHRS, CDR2 YFSETQ. The ends lost 4 bases at V and 4 bases at J; junction bases unmatched: 9.

The chain combines TRBV7-2 with TRBJ2-7; TRBD2 matches 7 bases. CDR1 and CDR2 (germline): SGHTA, FQGNSA. With V trimmed by 5 bases and J by 0 bases, 7 bases remained unmatched. This CDR3 contains 15 residues. As DNA, the CDR3 is TGTGCCAGCAGCACCGCTGGCGGGGGCTCCTACGAGCAGTACTTC. This translates into CASSTAGGGSYEQYF.

The chain links TRBV7-2 to TRBJ1-2; perhaps TRBD1 as D (6 bases). The CDR3 runs to 14 residues. Germline V CDR1 and CDR2: SGHTA, FQGNSA. Trimming removed 5 bases from V and 2 bases from J, with 12 bases in between. CDR3 loop: CASSPSQGNYGYTF. The CDR3 coding sequence is TGTGCCAGCAGCCCCTCACAGGGAAACTATGGCTACACCTTC. The complete variable domain, with remaining parts taken from reference TRBV7-2 and TRBJ1-2, reads GAGVSQSPSNKVTEKGKDVELRCDPISGHTALYWYRQSLGQGLEFLIYFQGNSAPDKSGLPSDRFSAERTGGSVSTLTIQRTQQEDSAVYLCASSPSQGNYGYTFGSGTRLTVV.

The chain carries TRBV7-2 and TRBJ1-2, with 9 bases that match TRBD1. The ends lost 5 bases at V and 2 bases at J; junction bases unmatched: 6. The germline CDR1 and CDR2 sequences are SGHTA and FQGNSA. CDR3 length: 15 amino acids. The CDR3 protein is CASSGTGQGNYGYTF. The CDR3 bases are TGTGCCAGCAGCGGCACGGGACAGGGAAACTATGGCTACACCTTC.